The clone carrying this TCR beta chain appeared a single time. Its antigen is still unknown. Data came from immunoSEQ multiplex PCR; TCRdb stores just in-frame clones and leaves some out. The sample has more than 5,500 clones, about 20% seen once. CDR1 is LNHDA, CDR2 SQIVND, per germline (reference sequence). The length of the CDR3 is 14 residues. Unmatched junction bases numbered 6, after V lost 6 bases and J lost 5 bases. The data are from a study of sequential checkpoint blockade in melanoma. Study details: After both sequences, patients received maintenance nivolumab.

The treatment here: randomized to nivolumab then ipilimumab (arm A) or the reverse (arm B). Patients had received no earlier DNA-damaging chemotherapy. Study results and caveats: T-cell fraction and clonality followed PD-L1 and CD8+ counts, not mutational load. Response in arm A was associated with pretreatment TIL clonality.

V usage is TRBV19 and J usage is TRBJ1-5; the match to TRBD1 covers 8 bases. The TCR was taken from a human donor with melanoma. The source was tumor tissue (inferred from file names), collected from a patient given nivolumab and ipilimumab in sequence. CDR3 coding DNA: TGTGCCAGTAGCAGACAGGGGAAGGATCAGCCCCAGCATTTT. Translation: CASSRQGKDQPQHF.